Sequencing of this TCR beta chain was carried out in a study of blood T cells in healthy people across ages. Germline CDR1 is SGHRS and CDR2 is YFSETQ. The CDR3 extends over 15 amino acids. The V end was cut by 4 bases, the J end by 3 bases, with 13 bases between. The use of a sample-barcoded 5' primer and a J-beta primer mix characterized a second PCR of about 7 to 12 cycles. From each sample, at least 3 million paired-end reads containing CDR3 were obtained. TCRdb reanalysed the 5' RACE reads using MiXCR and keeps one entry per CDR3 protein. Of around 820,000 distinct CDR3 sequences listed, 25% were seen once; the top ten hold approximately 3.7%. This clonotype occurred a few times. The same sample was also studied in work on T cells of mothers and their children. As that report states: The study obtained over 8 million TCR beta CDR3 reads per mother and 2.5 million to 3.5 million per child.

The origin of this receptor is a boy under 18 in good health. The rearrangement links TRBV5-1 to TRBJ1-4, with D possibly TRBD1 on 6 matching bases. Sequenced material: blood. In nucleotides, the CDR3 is TGCGCCAGCAGCCTTGGGGGGGCGCCTAATGAAAAACTGTTTTTT. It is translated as CASSLGGAPNEKLFF.